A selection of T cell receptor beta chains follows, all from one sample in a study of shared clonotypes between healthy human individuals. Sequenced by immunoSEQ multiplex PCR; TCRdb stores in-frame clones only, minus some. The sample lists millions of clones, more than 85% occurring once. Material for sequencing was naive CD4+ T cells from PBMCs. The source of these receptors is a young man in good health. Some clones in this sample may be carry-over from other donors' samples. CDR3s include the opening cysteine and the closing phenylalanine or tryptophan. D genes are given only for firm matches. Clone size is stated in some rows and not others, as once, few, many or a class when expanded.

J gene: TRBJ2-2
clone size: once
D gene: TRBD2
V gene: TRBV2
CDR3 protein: CASSAASGIRELFF
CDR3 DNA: TGTGCCAGCAGTGCGGCTAGCGGGATCCGGGAGCTGTTTTTT

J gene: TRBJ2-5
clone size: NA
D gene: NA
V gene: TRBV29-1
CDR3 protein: CSVEIYRTQYF
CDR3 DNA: TGCAGCGTTGAAATCTACCGTACCCAGTACTTC

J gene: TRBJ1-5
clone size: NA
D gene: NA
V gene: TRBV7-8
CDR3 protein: CASSLVEQGQPQHF
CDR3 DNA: TGTGCCAGCAGCTTAGTGGAGCAGGGACAGCCCCAGCATTTT

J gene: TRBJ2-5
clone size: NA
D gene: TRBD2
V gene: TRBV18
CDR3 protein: CASSLLAGGPRTETQYF
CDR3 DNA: TGTGCCAGCTCATTACTAGCGGGAGGGCCTCGAACAGAGACCCAGTACTTC

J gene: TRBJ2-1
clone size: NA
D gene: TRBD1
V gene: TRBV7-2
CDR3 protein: CASSFYRGTGEQFF
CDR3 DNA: TGTGCCAGCAGCTTCTACAGGGGGACGGGTGAGCAGTTCTTC

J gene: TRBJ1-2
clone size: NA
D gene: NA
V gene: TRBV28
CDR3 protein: CASSLPGNYGYTF
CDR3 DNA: TGTGCCAGCAGTTTGCCCGGAAACTATGGCTACACCTTC

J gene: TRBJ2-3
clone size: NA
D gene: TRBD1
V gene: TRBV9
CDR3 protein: CASSVGDSKLHTQYF
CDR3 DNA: TGTGCCAGCAGCGTAGGGGACAGCAAACTCCATACGCAGTATTTT

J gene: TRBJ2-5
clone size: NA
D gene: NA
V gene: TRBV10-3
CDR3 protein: CAISASPKQETQYF
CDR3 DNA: TGTGCCATCAGTGCGAGCCCTAAACAAGAGACCCAGTACTTC

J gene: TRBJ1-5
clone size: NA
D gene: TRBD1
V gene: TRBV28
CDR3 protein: CASSLGQANNQPQHF
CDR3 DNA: TGTGCCAGCAGTTTAGGACAGGCAAACAATCAGCCCCAGCATTTT

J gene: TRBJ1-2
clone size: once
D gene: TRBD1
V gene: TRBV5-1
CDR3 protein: CASSFPGQGAAYGYTF
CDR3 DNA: TGCGCCAGCAGCTTCCCGGGACAGGGGGCCGCCTATGGCTACACCTTC

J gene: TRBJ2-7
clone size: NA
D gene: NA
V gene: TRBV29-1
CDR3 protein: CSASGQPYEQYF
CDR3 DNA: TGCAGCGCTTCGGGACAACCCTACGAGCAGTACTTC

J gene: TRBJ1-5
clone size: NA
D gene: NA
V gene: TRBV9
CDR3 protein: CASSVVRGNPQPQHF
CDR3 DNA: TGTGCCAGCAGCGTAGTAAGAGGGAACCCCCAGCCCCAGCATTTT

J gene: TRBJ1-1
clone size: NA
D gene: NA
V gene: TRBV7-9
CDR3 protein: CASSFLGTNTEAFF
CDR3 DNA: TGTGCCAGCAGCTTCCTGGGAACGAACACTGAAGCTTTCTTT

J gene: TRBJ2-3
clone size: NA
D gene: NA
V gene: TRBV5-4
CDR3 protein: CASSPPSVITDTQYF
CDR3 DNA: TGTGCCAGCAGTCCACCGTCCGTCATCACAGATACGCAGTATTTT

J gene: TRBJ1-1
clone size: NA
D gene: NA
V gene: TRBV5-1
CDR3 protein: CASSSRGGASPTEAFF
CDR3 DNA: TGCGCCAGCAGCTCAAGGGGGGGCGCATCACCCACTGAAGCTTTCTTT

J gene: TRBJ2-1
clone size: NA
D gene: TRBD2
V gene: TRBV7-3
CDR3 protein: CASSLIAGAYEQFF
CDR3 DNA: TGTGCCAGCAGCTTAATAGCGGGAGCATATGAGCAGTTCTTC

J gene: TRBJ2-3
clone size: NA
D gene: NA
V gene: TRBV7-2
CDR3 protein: CASSPRLGANTQYF
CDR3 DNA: TGTGCCAGCAGCCCGCGTCTTGGAGCGAATACGCAGTATTTT

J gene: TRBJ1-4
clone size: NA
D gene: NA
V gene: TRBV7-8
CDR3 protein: CASSLESWGRTNEKLFF
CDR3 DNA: TGTGCCAGCAGCTTAGAGTCGTGGGGGCGAACTAATGAAAAACTGTTTTTT

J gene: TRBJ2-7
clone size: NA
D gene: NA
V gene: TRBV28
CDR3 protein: CASSTQGGEQYF
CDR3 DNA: TGTGCCAGCAGCACACAGGGTGGGGAGCAGTACTTC

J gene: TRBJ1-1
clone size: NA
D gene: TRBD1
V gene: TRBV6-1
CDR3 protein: CASSEEETGAHTEAFF
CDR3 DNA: TGTGCCAGCAGTGAAGAAGAGACAGGGGCCCACACTGAAGCTTTCTTT

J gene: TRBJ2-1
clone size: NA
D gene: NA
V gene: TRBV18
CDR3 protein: CASSPRVLGMNEQFF
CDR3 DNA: TGTGCCAGCTCACCACGTGTTTTGGGCATGAATGAGCAGTTCTTC

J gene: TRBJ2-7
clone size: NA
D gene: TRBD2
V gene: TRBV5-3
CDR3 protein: CARSLVGAGGESYEQYF
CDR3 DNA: TGTGCCAGAAGCTTGGTAGGAGCGGGAGGAGAGTCCTACGAGCAGTACTTC

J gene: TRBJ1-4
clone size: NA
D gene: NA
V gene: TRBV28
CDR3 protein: CASSRRQVQWANEKLFF
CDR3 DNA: TGTGCCAGCAGCCGACGACAGGTCCAATGGGCTAATGAAAAACTGTTTTTT

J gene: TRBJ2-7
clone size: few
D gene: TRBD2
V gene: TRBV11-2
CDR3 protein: CASSSGAGANYEQYF
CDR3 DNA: TGTGCCAGCAGCTCCGGAGCGGGAGCCAACTACGAGCAGTACTTC

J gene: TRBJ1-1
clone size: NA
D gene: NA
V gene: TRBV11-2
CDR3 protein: CASSLVVTGSEAFF
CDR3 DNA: TGTGCCAGCAGCTTAGTCGTGACAGGCTCGGAAGCTTTCTTT

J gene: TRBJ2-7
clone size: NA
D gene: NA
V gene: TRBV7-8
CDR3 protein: CASSFFAGSSYEQYF
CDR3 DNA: TGTGCCAGCAGCTTCTTTGCGGGGAGCTCCTACGAGCAGTACTTC

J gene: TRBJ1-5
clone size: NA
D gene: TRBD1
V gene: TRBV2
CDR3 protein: CASSGTGGQPQHF
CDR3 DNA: TGTGCCAGCAGTGGGACAGGGGGTCAGCCCCAGCATTTT

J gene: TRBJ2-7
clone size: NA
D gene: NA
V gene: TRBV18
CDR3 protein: CASSQSGTPSYEQYF
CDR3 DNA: TGTGCCAGCTCCCAATCCGGGACACCCTCCTACGAGCAGTACTTC

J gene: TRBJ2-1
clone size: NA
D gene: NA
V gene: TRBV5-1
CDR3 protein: CASSEMTGTGNYNEQFF
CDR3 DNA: TGCGCCAGCAGCGAGATGACCGGGACTGGGAACTACAATGAGCAGTTCTTC

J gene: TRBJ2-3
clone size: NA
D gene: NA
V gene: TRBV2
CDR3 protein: CASSSLGGDTQYF
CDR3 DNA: TGTGCCAGCAGTTCACTAGGGGGTGATACGCAGTATTTT

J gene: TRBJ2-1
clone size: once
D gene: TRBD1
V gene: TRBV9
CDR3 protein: CASSATGAHEQFF
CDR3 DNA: TGTGCCAGCAGCGCGACAGGGGCACATGAGCAGTTCTTC

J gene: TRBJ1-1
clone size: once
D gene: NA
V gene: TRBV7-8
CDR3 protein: CASSLGVQTLNTEAFF
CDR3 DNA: TGTGCCAGCAGCTTAGGGGTTCAGACGCTGAACACTGAAGCTTTCTTT

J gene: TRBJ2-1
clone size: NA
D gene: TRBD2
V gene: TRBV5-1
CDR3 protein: CASSSGTSGNNEQFF
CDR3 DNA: TGCGCCAGCAGCAGCGGGACTAGCGGAAACAATGAGCAGTTCTTC

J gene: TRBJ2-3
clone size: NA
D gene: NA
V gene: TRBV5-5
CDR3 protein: CASSLDTDTQYF
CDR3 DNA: TGTGCCAGCAGCTTGGACACAGATACGCAGTATTTT

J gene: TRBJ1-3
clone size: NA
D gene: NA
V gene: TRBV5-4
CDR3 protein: CASSLEGDRWRPGNTIYF
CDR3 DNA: TGTGCCAGCAGCCTGGAGGGCGACAGATGGCGCCCTGGAAACACCATATATTTT

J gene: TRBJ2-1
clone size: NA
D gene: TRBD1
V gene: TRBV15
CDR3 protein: CATSRSVMWTGTYNEQFF
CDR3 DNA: TGTGCCACCAGCAGATCCGTAATGTGGACAGGGACGTACAATGAGCAGTTCTTC

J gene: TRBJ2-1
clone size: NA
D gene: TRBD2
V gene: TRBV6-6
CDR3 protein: CASSYRAGGNNEQFF
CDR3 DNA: TGTGCCAGCAGTTACAGAGCGGGAGGGAACAATGAGCAGTTCTTC

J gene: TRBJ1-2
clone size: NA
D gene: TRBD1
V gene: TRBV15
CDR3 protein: CATQPGQGLGRGYTF
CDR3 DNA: TGTGCCACGCAACCGGGACAGGGTCTGGGACGAGGCTACACCTTC

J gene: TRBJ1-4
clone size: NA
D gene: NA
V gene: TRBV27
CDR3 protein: CASSSRTERTNEKLFF
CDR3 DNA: TGTGCCAGCAGTTCGCGGACGGAGCGGACTAATGAAAAACTGTTTTTT

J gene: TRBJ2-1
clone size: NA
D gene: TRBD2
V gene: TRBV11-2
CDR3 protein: CASSSGTRVSNEQFF
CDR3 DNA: TGTGCCAGCAGCTCCGGGACTAGAGTCAGCAATGAGCAGTTCTTC

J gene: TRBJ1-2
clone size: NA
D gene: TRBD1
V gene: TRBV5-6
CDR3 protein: CASSSARDRDGYTF
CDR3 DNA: TGTGCCAGCAGCTCCGCCCGGGACAGGGATGGCTACACCTTC

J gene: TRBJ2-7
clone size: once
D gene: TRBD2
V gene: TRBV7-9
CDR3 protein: CASSPGLAGEAYF
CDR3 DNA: TGTGCCAGCAGCCCCGGACTAGCGGGAGAGGCGTACTTC

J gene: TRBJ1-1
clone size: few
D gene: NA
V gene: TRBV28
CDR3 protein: CASRLLGRPNTEAFF
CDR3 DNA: TGTGCCAGCAGACTACTTGGACGGCCGAACACTGAAGCTTTCTTT

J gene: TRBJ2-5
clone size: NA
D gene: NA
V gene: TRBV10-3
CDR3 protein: CAISDPVTGVETQYF
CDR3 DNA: TGTGCCATCAGTGATCCGGTTACAGGTGTTGAGACCCAGTACTTC

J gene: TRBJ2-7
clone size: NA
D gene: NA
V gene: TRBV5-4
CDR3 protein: CASSLKVTSSYEQYF
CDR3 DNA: TGTGCCAGCAGCTTGAAAGTTACTAGCAGCTACGAGCAGTACTTC

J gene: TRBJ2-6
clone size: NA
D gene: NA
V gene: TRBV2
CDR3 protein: CASSDRVAGANVLTF
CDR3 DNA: TGTGCCAGCAGTGACAGGGTGGCTGGGGCCAACGTCCTGACTTTC

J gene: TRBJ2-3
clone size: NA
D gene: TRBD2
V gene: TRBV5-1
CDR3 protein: CASSFKAAGSLDTQYF
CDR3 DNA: TGCGCCAGCAGCTTCAAGGCAGCGGGGTCCCTAGATACGCAGTATTTT